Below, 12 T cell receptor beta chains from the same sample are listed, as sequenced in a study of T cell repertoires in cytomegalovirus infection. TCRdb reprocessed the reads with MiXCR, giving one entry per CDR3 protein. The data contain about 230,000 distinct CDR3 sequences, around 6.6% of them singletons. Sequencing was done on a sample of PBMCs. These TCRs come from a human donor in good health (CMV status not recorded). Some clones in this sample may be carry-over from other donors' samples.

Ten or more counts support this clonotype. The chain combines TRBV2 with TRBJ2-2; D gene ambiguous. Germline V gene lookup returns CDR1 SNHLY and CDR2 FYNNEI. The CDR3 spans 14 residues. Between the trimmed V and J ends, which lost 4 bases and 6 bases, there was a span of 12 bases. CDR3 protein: CASSVGGSAGELFF. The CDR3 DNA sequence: TGTGCCAGCAGTGTAGGTGGATCCGCCGGGGAGCTGTTTTTT.

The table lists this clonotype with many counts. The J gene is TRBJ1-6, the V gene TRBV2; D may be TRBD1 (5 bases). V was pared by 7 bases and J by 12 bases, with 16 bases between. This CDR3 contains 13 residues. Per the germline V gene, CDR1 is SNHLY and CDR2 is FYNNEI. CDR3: CASTGDGLKPLHF. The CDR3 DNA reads TGTGCCAGCACCGGGGACGGATTAAAACCCCTCCACTTT.

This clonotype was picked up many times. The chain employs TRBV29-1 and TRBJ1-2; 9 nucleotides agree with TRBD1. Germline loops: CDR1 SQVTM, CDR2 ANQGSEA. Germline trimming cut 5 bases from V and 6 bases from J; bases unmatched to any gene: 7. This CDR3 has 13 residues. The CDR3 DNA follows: TGCAGCGTTCCTGGACAGGGGTGGGATGGCTACACCTTC. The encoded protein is CSVPGQGWDGYTF.

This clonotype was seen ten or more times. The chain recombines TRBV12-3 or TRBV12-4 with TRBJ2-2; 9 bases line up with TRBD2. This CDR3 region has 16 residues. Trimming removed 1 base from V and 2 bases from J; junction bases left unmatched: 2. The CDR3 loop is CASSLEAGGNTGELFF. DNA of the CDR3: TGTGCCAGCAGTTTAGAAGCGGGGGGAAACACCGGGGAGCTGTTTTTT.

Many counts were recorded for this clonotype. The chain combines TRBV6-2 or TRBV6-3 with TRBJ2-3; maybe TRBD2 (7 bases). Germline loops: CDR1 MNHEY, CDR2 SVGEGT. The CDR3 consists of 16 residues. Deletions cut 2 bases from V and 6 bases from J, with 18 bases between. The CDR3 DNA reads TGTGCCAGCAGTTACCCTGACGGGGGGCTGAGCGATACGCAGTATTTT. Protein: CASSYPDGGLSDTQYF.

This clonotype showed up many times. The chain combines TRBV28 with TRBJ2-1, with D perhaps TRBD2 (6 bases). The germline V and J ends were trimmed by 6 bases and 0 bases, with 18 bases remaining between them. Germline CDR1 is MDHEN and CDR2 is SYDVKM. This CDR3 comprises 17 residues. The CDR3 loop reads CASSNPIGGTSYNEQFF. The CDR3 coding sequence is TGTGCCAGCAGCAATCCCATTGGGGGGACCTCCTACAATGAGCAGTTCTTC.

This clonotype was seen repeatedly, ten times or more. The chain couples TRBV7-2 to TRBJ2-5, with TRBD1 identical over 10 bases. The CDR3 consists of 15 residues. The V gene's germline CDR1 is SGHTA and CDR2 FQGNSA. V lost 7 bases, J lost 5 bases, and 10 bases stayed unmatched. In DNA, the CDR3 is TGTGCCAGCAACACGATCGGGACAGGGGTTGAGACCCAGTACTTC. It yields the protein CASNTIGTGVETQYF.

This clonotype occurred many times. The CDR3 reads CASSLEAALLQPQHF. CDR3 DNA sequence: TGTGCCAGCAGCTTAGAGGCAGCACTTCTCCAGCCCCAGCATTTT. The chain carries TRBV7-8 and TRBJ1-5, with unresolved D. The CDR3 covers 15 residues. From germline, CDR1 is SGHVS and CDR2 FQNEAQ. With 1 base removed from V and 7 bases from J, the gap between germline ends came to 14 bases.

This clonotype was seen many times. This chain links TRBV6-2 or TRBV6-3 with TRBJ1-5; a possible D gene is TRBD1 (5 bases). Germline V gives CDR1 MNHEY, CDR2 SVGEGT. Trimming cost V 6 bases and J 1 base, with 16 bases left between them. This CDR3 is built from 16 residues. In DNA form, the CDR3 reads TGTGCCAGCAGGCCCAACAGGTTCGGGAGCAATCAGCCCCAGCATTTT. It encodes CASRPNRFGSNQPQHF.

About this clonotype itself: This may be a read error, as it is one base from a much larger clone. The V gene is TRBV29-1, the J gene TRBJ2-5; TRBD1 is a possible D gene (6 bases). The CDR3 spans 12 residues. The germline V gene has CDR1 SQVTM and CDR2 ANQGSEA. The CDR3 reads CGVAQGQETQYF. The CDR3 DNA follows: TGCGGCGTTGCTCAGGGGCAAGAGACCCAGTACTTC.

In DNA form, the CDR3 reads TGCAGCGTTGGACCTGCGGGGGTGGAGACCCAGTACTTC. Protein sequence: CSVGPAGVETQYF. V usage is TRBV29-1 and J usage is TRBJ2-5; 7 bases are a match to TRBD2. The germline V gene has CDR1 SQVTM and CDR2 ANQGSEA. The CDR3 has 13 residues. V lost 4 bases, J lost 5 bases, and 7 bases stayed unmatched.

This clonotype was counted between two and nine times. The CDR3 protein is CASSQGASIGSETQYF. For the CDR3, the DNA is TGTGCCAGCAGCCAAGGGGCCTCAATAGGATCAGAGACCCAGTACTTC. The V and J genes are TRBV14 and TRBJ2-5; D is undetermined. Trimming took 1 base from V and 4 from J, leaving 16 bases between them. CDR3 length: 16 residues. In germline, CDR1 is SGHDN, CDR2 FVKESK.